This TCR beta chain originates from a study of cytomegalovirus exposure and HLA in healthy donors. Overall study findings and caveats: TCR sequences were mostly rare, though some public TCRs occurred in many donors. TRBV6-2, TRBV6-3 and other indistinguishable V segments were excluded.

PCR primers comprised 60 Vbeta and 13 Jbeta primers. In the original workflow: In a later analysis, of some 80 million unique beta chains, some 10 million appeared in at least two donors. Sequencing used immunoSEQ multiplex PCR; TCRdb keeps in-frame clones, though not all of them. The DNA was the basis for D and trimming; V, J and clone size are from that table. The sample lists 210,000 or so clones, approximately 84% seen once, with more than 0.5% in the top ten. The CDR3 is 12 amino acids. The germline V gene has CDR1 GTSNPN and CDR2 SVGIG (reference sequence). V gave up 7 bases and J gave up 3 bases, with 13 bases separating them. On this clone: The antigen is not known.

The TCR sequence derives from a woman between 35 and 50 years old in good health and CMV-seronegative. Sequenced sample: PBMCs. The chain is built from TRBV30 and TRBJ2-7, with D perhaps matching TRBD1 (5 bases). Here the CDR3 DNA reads TGTGCCTTAAAAGGGGCCCTCTACGAGCAGTACTTC. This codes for CALKGALYEQYF.